Below, 10 T cell receptor beta chains from the same sample are listed, as sequenced in a study of T cell responses to AZD1222 COVID-19 vaccine (dated by TCRdb to 2020 to 2022). To prepare the library, the immunoSEQ multiplex PCR assay was applied. TCRdb retrieved this table from immuneACCESS and kept in-frame rearrangements only. Not all clones are present; in checked studies, unresolved V genes account for under half, and no reason is known for the remainder. The sample profile shows about 140,000 clones; approximately 90% of them were found once. Jointly, the top ten make up approximately 4% of the sample. The time point label, read with the paper, signifies: about 28 days (+/-7) after the second vaccine dose. The source material was peripheral blood, sampled 28 days after the second AZD1222 dose. These receptors came from an adult who received the AZD1222 COVID-19 vaccine.

This clone has only one observation. This chain uses TRBV9 with TRBJ1-3; perhaps TRBD1 as D (5 bases). V lost 1 base to trimming and J lost 3 bases, with 11 bases between them. Germline V lookup: CDR1 SGDLS, CDR2 YYNGEE. This CDR3 is 15 amino acids long. CDR3 nucleotide sequence: TGTGCCAGCAGCGTAATGTCAGGGTTTGGAAACACCATATATTTT. As protein: CASSVMSGFGNTIYF.

This chain joins TRBV5-1 and TRBJ2-2; 12 bases are a match to TRBD2. CDR1 and CDR2 (germline): SGHRS, YFSETQ. The CDR3 consists of 18 residues. The V gene end was trimmed by 0 bases and the J gene end by 7 bases; junction bases not matched to a gene: 10. CDR3 coding DNA: TGCGCCAGCAGCTTGGAGGCCGGACTAGCGGGATTTGTCGGGGAGCTGTTTTTT. Translation gives CASSLEAGLAGFVGELFF.

This clone has just one count. The chain links TRBV5-5 to TRBJ2-1, with a tentative D call TRBD1 (6 bases). V was trimmed by 2 bases and J by 1 base, leaving 10 bases between them. Germline CDR1 reads SGHKS; CDR2 reads YYEKEE (reference sequence). This CDR3 is built from 15 residues. The CDR3 is CASSFYRESYNEQFF. The CDR3, as DNA: TGTGCCAGCAGCTTCTACAGGGAATCCTACAATGAGCAGTTCTTC.

The chain employs TRBV9 and TRBJ1-2; D not resolved. V lost 0 bases and J 6 bases, leaving 9 bases between the germline ends. Germline-derived CDR1 and CDR2 are SGDLS and YYNGEE. The CDR3 runs 13 residues. Here the CDR3 reads CASSVAQGHGYTF. In nucleotides, the CDR3 is TGTGCCAGCAGCGTAGCTCAAGGGCATGGCTACACCTTC.

The gene calls are TRBV3-1 (or the pseudogene TRBV3-2) and TRBJ2-5; no reliable D call. Trimming removed 3 bases from V and 5 bases from J, with 13 bases in between. Germline V gene sequence: CDR1 LGHDT, CDR2 YNNKEL (reference sequence). The CDR3 runs 14 residues. CDR3 sequence: CASSQRGDGETQYF. The CDR3 DNA follows: TGTGCCAGCAGCCAGCGTGGGGATGGGGAGACCCAGTACTTC.

CDR3 protein: CASSAARDRSTDTQYF. Written as DNA, the CDR3 is TGCGCCAGCAGCGCAGCAAGGGACAGAAGCACAGATACGCAGTATTTT. The chain combines TRBV5-1 with TRBJ2-3, with 7 bases fitting TRBD1. This CDR3 has 16 amino acids. Germline-derived CDR1 and CDR2 are SGHRS and YFSETQ. The ends lost 4 bases at V and 0 bases at J; junction bases unmatched: 8.

The chain joins TRBV24-1 to TRBJ2-7; the match to TRBD1 covers 9 bases. J was trimmed by 6 bases and V by 4 bases; bases with no gene match: 9. The CDR3 is made up of 15 amino acids. Germline V gene sequence: CDR1 KGHDR, CDR2 SFDVKD. In nucleotides, the CDR3 is TGTGCCACCAGTGACTCCGGGACAGGGATCGTCGAGCAGTACTTC. This codes for CATSDSGTGIVEQYF.

The CDR3 is CAISEQGIGYTF. The CDR3 DNA follows: TGTGCCATCAGTGAACAGGGGATTGGCTACACCTTC. This chain links TRBV10-3 with TRBJ1-2, with 7 positions matching TRBD1. The V gene end was trimmed by 3 bases and the J gene end by 7 bases; junction bases not matched to a gene: 2. The CDR3 sequence is 12 residues long. From germline, CDR1 is ENHRY and CDR2 SYGVKD.

This clone appeared once. The V call is TRBV7-2, the J call TRBJ1-1, with TRBD1 identical over 9 bases. CDR1 and CDR2 from the germline V gene are SGHTA and FQGNSA. The trim removed 5 bases at V and 6 bases at J, leaving 7 bases unmatched. The CDR3 has 14 amino acids. CDR3 coding DNA: TGTGCCAGCAGCAAGGGACAGGGCTTCTCTGAAGCTTTCTTT. Its translation is CASSKGQGFSEAFF.

This rearrangement joins TRBV28 to TRBJ1-5; possibly TRBD1 for D (6 bases). V dropped 8 bases and J dropped 2 bases, with 19 bases sitting between them. This CDR3 is 16 amino acids long. Germline-derived CDR1 and CDR2 are MDHEN and SYDVKM. The CDR3 sequence: CASPIEPGVGNQPQHF. For the CDR3, the DNA is TGTGCCAGCCCTATCGAACCAGGGGTTGGCAATCAGCCCCAGCATTTT.